The source of this T cell receptor (beta chain) is a study of T cells in Graves' hyperthyroidism and ophthalmopathy (dated by TCRdb to about 2019). With respect to the entire study: Peripheral blood samples were taken at the time of initial diagnosis, prior to any treatment. TCR V-J signatures able to tell the groups apart were searched for in a discovery cohort of 90 to 100 patients, of whom about 40 had Graves' ophthalmopathy and around 57 had stable Graves' hyperthyroidism. Whether ophthalmopathy could be predicted prospectively was tested in an independent validation cohort made up of roughly 19 hyperthyroidism patients plus 17 patients who later progressed to ophthalmopathy. For training and testing, the roughly 93 patients in the discovery cohort were randomly divided in a 7:3 ratio. In several Graves' hyperthyroidism patients, the study also compared T-cell repertoires from thyroid tissue with T-cell repertoires from blood. Once sampling was done, hyperthyroidism patients were given methimazole at a starting dose of 30 mg daily, whereas ophthalmopathy patients were given high-dose intravenous methylprednisolone. According to the paper, TCR Vbeta CDR3 sequencing was carried out on about 140 peripheral blood samples, which came from approximately 43 ophthalmopathy, around 75 hyperthyroidism and approximately 17 progressor patients. What the study reported, not specific to this receptor: No statistical method was used to set the sample size in advance, and investigators knew the group allocation. Ophthalmopathy was separated from stable hyperthyroidism by a 13 V-J signature model, with approximately 86% sensitivity and about 81% specificity obtained in cross-validation and 80%/75% obtained in testing. In validation, the model predicted progression to ophthalmopathy a median of about 6 months before onset, with approximately 68% sensitivity and just under 75% specificity. Most expanded thyroid clonotypes (frequency above 0.001) were also detected in blood, a finding suggesting that blood repertoires may reflect thyroid immune responses.

Amplification of TCR beta CDR3 regions was carried out from RNA transcripts. A first-round RT-PCR of the TCR CDR3 used the HTBI primer set with the Qiagen OneStep RT-PCR kit. Libraries were constructed in a second round of multiplex PCR, after which size selection and purification were performed. Paired-end sequencing of the libraries was performed with 100 bp reads on an Illumina HiSeq2000. Regarding the original processing steps: Raw data were processed with SOAPnuke, discarding reads with adapters, uncalled bases, mean Phred below 15, or no exact constant-primer or identifier match. High-quality paired reads were merged with COPE v1.2.5, and unique nucleotide sequences were defined as clonotypes. Clonotypes were aligned to IMGT TRBV, TRBD and TRBJ reference segments using MiTCR v1.1. Only V-J combinations with frequency above 0.0001, covering approximately 99% of repertoires, were analysed. A TCS score was defined as the ratio between F50 (clonal expansion) and ExV (chaos), using BLOSUM62-based TCRdist between CDR3 peptides within each V-J. Welch's t-statistics and random forest reduced 500 to 550 V-J features to 10 to 15, which were used in a naive Bayes classifier (R e1071). In TCRdb, the public reads were trimmed at Q25 with fastp and aligned with MiXCR, with productive beta chains retained. Rows with one shared CDR3 protein collapse into an entry with the most common genes and DNA. TCRdb's processing, not the study's, gives the V and J calls here. This sample has under 800,000 distinct CDR3 sequences in its table, and 14% of those were observed once. The ten largest make up 10% of the sample.

This clonotype was counted at least ten times. Its antigen specificity is not known. Per-base quality was not reported, and no clone a single base away is much larger than it. A patient counted as having stable Graves' hyperthyroidism if no progression to ophthalmopathy occurred over 18 months of follow-up. The hyperthyroidism patients were between 18 and 65 years old and newly diagnosed, with a disease duration of less than 2 months. The study excluded patients with uncontrolled infections, other autoimmune diseases, pregnancy or lactation. Diagnoses were established on the basis of clinical symptoms, serum thyroxine and TRAb, thyroid ultrasound, and orbital computed tomography. PBMCs were isolated from approximately 10 ml of fresh peripheral blood by Ficoll-Paque density gradient centrifugation. Trizol reagent was used to extract total RNA, and RNA quality was then checked on an Agilent 2100 Bioanalyzer.

This sequence was found in a woman aged 18 to 35 with Graves' hyperthyroidism. The material sequenced was blood.

The DNA sequence is given as TGTGCCAGCAGCTCCCGGACAGGCCCTAAGGACACTGAAGCTTTCTTT. It encodes CASSSRTGPKDTEAFF. The chain employs TRBV7-9 and TRBJ1-1; TRBD1 agrees with 7 junctional bases. CDR1 and CDR2 (SEHNR, FQNEAQ) derive from the germline V gene (reference sequence). Trimming removed 4 bases from V and 3 bases from J; the gene matches leave 11 bases unexplained. From the cysteine through the phenylalanine, the CDR3 covers 16 amino acids. Kept here is only the CDR3 DNA, which spans 48 bases and is read in frame from base 1.